This T cell receptor beta chain was sequenced for a study of naive and memory T cell subsets. An equimolar mix of two oligonucleotides served as the beta constant-region primer for TRBC1 and TRBC2. TCRdb re-analysed the UMI-ligation and nested PCR reads in MiXCR, keeping a single row per CDR3 protein. Of tens of thousands of distinct CDR3 sequences listed, about 10% were seen once; the top ten hold more than 15%. This CDR3 is 15 amino acids long. Germline CDR1 and CDR2: LGHNT and FRNRAP. Cells stained for CD3, CD4, CD8, CD45RA, CD27 and viability were sorted into four CD45RA/CD27 subsets. The study's findings and limits: From naive to CM, EM and EMRA, diversity decreased and Gini increased.

Note on this clonotype: Antigen unknown. An end of the junction does not agree with germline; a read error may underlie this.

This receptor was obtained from a human donor in good health. The sample taken for sequencing was effector memory CD4+ T cells from blood. The subset denotes: effector memory, CD45RA- CD27-. The chain combines TRBV12-5 with TRBJ2-7; TRBD1 matches at 12 bases. The CDR3 reads CASGFPGTGGLRAHF. The DNA of the CDR3 is TGTGCTAGTGGTTTCCCCGGGACAGGGGGCCTCCGGGCCCACTTC.